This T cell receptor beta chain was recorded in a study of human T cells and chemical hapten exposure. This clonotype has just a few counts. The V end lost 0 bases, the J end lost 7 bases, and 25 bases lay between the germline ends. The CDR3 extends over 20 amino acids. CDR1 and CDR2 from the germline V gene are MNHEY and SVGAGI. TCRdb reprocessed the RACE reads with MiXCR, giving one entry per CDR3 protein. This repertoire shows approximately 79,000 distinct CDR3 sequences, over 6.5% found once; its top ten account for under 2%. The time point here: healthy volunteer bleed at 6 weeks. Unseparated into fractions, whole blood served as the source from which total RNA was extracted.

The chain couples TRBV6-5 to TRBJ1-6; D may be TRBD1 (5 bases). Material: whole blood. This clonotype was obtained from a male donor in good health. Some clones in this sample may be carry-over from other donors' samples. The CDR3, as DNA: TGTGCCAGCAGTTACTCGGCCCTCCTTTTAGACAGCCCGGCGAATTCACCCCTCCACTTT. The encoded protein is CASSYSALLLDSPANSPLHF.